The rows below give T cell receptor beta chains drawn from one sample of a study of Ad26.COV2.S vaccination and SARS-CoV-2 variants. The data were produced by immunoSEQ multiplex PCR, yet TCRdb's version contains in-frame clones alone and is incomplete. The sample shows roughly 400,000 clones, roughly 90% of them seen only once. The source material was peripheral blood, sampled in a trial of Ad26.COV2.S vaccine versus placebo. These receptors came from a person between 18 and 60 years old who received the Ad26.COV2.S COVID-19 vaccine or a placebo. Both conserved end residues are part of each CDR3. Fields, in order: CDR3 protein, CDR3 DNA, V gene, D gene, clone size, J gene. A D gene is named only where the DNA matches it firmly. Clone sizes are given selectively: once, few, many, or a class where the clone is expanded.

CDR3aa: CASSLLTSGGPYNEQFF
CDR3nt: TGTGCCAGCAGTTTATTAACTAGCGGGGGACCGTACAATGAGCAGTTCTTC
v_gene: TRBV27
d_gene: TRBD2
abundance: .
j_gene: TRBJ2-1

CDR3aa: CASSRDTDTQYF
CDR3nt: TGCGCCAGCAGCAGGGACACAGATACGCAGTATTTT
v_gene: TRBV5-1
d_gene: .
abundance: .
j_gene: TRBJ2-3

CDR3aa: CASSPRGNTEAFF
CDR3nt: TGTGCCAGCTCACCCAGGGGGAACACTGAAGCTTTCTTT
v_gene: TRBV18
d_gene: .
abundance: once
j_gene: TRBJ1-1

CDR3aa: CASSLGTGGGYGYTF
CDR3nt: TGCGCCAGCAGCTTAGGGACAGGGGGAGGCTATGGCTACACCTTC
v_gene: TRBV4-3
d_gene: TRBD1
abundance: once
j_gene: TRBJ1-2

CDR3aa: CASSLPGKDTEAFF
CDR3nt: TGTGCCAGCAGCTTGCCAGGTAAGGACACTGAAGCTTTCTTT
v_gene: TRBV5-4
d_gene: .
abundance: .
j_gene: TRBJ1-1

CDR3aa: CASATGTGGEQYF
CDR3nt: TGCGCCAGCGCTACCGGGACAGGGGGCGAGCAGTACTTC
v_gene: TRBV10-1
d_gene: TRBD1
abundance: .
j_gene: TRBJ2-7

CDR3aa: CAWSALSYEQYF
CDR3nt: TGTGCCTGGAGCGCGCTCTCCTACGAGCAGTACTTC
v_gene: TRBV30
d_gene: .
abundance: .
j_gene: TRBJ2-7

CDR3aa: CASSSVGASEAFF
CDR3nt: TGTGCCAGCAGCTCCGTAGGAGCCTCTGAAGCTTTCTTT
v_gene: TRBV7-2
d_gene: .
abundance: .
j_gene: TRBJ1-1

CDR3aa: CASSEWPTGELFF
CDR3nt: TGCGCCAGCAGTGAGTGGCCTACCGGGGAGCTGTTTTTT
v_gene: TRBV10-1
d_gene: .
abundance: .
j_gene: TRBJ2-2

CDR3aa: CASSVAPTDTQYF
CDR3nt: TGTGCCAGCAGCGTGGCCCCCACAGATACGCAGTATTTT
v_gene: TRBV9
d_gene: .
abundance: .
j_gene: TRBJ2-3

CDR3aa: CASSASTGDSFPYEQYF
CDR3nt: TGCGCCAGCAGCGCCTCTACCGGGGACAGCTTTCCATACGAGCAGTACTTC
v_gene: TRBV5-1
d_gene: TRBD1
abundance: .
j_gene: TRBJ2-7

CDR3aa: CASSLVIGGEQYF
CDR3nt: TGTGCCAGCAGTTTGGTGATAGGGGGCGAGCAGTACTTC
v_gene: TRBV12-3/TRBV12-4
d_gene: .
abundance: .
j_gene: TRBJ2-7

CDR3aa: CASSPGQGTAKNIQYF
CDR3nt: TGCGCCAGCAGCCCGGGACAGGGCACGGCCAAAAACATTCAGTACTTC
v_gene: TRBV10-1
d_gene: TRBD1
abundance: .
j_gene: TRBJ2-4

CDR3aa: CASSQKITGGNEQFF
CDR3nt: TGCGCCAGCAGCCAAAAAATAACAGGGGGCAATGAGCAGTTCTTC
v_gene: TRBV4-1
d_gene: TRBD1
abundance: .
j_gene: TRBJ2-1

CDR3aa: CASSLPGRNTEAFF
CDR3nt: TGTGCCAGCAGCTTACCGGGACGGAACACTGAAGCTTTCTTT
v_gene: TRBV7-2
d_gene: .
abundance: once
j_gene: TRBJ1-1

CDR3aa: CASRTRGQLALDEQFF
CDR3nt: TGTGCCAGCAGAACCCGGGGACAACTCGCCCTCGATGAGCAGTTCTTC
v_gene: TRBV13
d_gene: .
abundance: .
j_gene: TRBJ2-1

CDR3aa: CASSYLGGTDTQYF
CDR3nt: TGTGCCAGCAGTTACCTCGGGGGCACAGATACGCAGTATTTT
v_gene: TRBV6-2/TRBV6-3
d_gene: .
abundance: .
j_gene: TRBJ2-3

CDR3aa: CASSPFSGSYEQYF
CDR3nt: TGTGCCAGCAGCCCTTTCAGCGGCTCCTACGAGCAGTACTTC
v_gene: TRBV5-4
d_gene: .
abundance: few
j_gene: TRBJ2-7

CDR3aa: CASSLTRGVGRGDTQYF
CDR3nt: TGCGCCAGCAGCCTCACGAGGGGGGTAGGAAGGGGAGATACGCAGTATTTT
v_gene: TRBV4-3
d_gene: .
abundance: .
j_gene: TRBJ2-3

CDR3aa: CASSLSRGPSGNTIYF
CDR3nt: TGCGCCAGCAGCCTCAGCCGGGGGCCCTCTGGAAACACCATATATTTT
v_gene: TRBV4-3
d_gene: .
abundance: .
j_gene: TRBJ1-3

CDR3aa: CASSQTPGGHDGYTF
CDR3nt: TGCGCCAGCAGTCAAACTCCCGGGGGTCATGATGGCTACACCTTC
v_gene: TRBV4-1
d_gene: .
abundance: .
j_gene: TRBJ1-2

CDR3aa: CASSYSGGNTDTQYF
CDR3nt: TGTGCCAGCAGCTATAGCGGGGGAAACACAGATACGCAGTATTTT
v_gene: TRBV7-2
d_gene: TRBD2
abundance: .
j_gene: TRBJ2-3

CDR3aa: CASRLQGGHGELFF
CDR3nt: TGTGCCAGTAGGCTCCAGGGGGGTCACGGGGAGCTGTTTTTT
v_gene: TRBV19
d_gene: .
abundance: .
j_gene: TRBJ2-2

CDR3aa: CASSLAQYRGRGTEAFF
CDR3nt: TGTGCCAGCAGCTTAGCTCAGTATAGGGGCCGAGGGACTGAAGCTTTCTTT
v_gene: TRBV7-6
d_gene: .
abundance: .
j_gene: TRBJ1-1

CDR3aa: CASSKRTGFEAFF
CDR3nt: TGTGCCAGCAGTAAAAGGACGGGTTTTGAAGCTTTCTTT
v_gene: TRBV6-2/TRBV6-3
d_gene: .
abundance: .
j_gene: TRBJ1-1

CDR3aa: CSASRGTPGNTIYF
CDR3nt: TGCAGTGCTAGTCGGGGTACCCCTGGAAACACCATATATTTT
v_gene: TRBV20-1
d_gene: .
abundance: once
j_gene: TRBJ1-3

CDR3aa: CSVDPGAGGYTF
CDR3nt: TGCAGCGTTGACCCAGGGGCCGGTGGCTACACCTTC
v_gene: TRBV29-1
d_gene: .
abundance: .
j_gene: TRBJ1-2

CDR3aa: CASKSQGMWRSPLHF
CDR3nt: TGTGCCAGCAAATCACAGGGCATGTGGCGGTCACCCCTCCACTTT
v_gene: TRBV6-5
d_gene: .
abundance: .
j_gene: TRBJ1-6

CDR3aa: CASSQGVGYGYTF
CDR3nt: TGTGCCAGCAGTCAGGGGGTCGGCTATGGCTACACCTTC
v_gene: TRBV12-3/TRBV12-4
d_gene: TRBD1
abundance: once
j_gene: TRBJ1-2

CDR3aa: CASSIGTGAGNTIYF
CDR3nt: TGTGCCAGCAGCATAGGGACAGGGGCTGGAAACACCATATATTTT
v_gene: TRBV5-6
d_gene: TRBD1
abundance: .
j_gene: TRBJ1-3

CDR3aa: CASSLEFKGLQETQYF
CDR3nt: TGCGCCAGCAGCTTGGAATTCAAGGGGCTCCAAGAGACCCAGTACTTC
v_gene: TRBV5-1
d_gene: .
abundance: .
j_gene: TRBJ2-5

CDR3aa: CASSQGRGGEQYF
CDR3nt: TGCGCCAGCAGCCAAGGCCGGGGTGGCGAGCAGTACTTC
v_gene: TRBV4-1
d_gene: .
abundance: .
j_gene: TRBJ2-7

CDR3aa: CASSVPRGSSYNEQFF
CDR3nt: TGTGCCAGCAGCGTCCCCCGGGGGAGCTCCTACAATGAGCAGTTCTTC
v_gene: TRBV9
d_gene: .
abundance: .
j_gene: TRBJ2-1

CDR3aa: CASKDGYGPQHF
CDR3nt: TGTGCCAGTAAGGACGGTTACGGGCCCCAGCATTTT
v_gene: TRBV19
d_gene: .
abundance: few
j_gene: TRBJ1-5

CDR3aa: CASSQAGAHNEQFF
CDR3nt: TGTGCCAGCAGCCAAGCGGGGGCCCACAATGAGCAGTTCTTC
v_gene: TRBV6-2/TRBV6-3
d_gene: TRBD2
abundance: .
j_gene: TRBJ2-1

CDR3aa: CASSLRIDSLAFF
CDR3nt: TGTGCCAGCAGCTTGAGAATCGACAGTCTGGCTTTCTTT
v_gene: TRBV5-4
d_gene: .
abundance: .
j_gene: TRBJ1-1

CDR3aa: CASSLHTGTTYNEQFF
CDR3nt: TGTGCCAGCAGTTTACATACAGGGACCACCTACAATGAGCAGTTCTTC
v_gene: TRBV27
d_gene: .
abundance: .
j_gene: TRBJ2-1

CDR3aa: CASSQDYSMSSYEQYF
CDR3nt: TGCGCCAGCAGCCAAGATTACTCCATGAGCTCCTACGAGCAGTACTTC
v_gene: TRBV4-1
d_gene: .
abundance: .
j_gene: TRBJ2-7

CDR3aa: CASSFAGRGTEAFF
CDR3nt: TGTGCCAGCAGTTTTGCAGGTAGGGGCACTGAAGCTTTCTTT
v_gene: TRBV27
d_gene: .
abundance: .
j_gene: TRBJ1-1

CDR3aa: CASSGTGWTNEKLFF
CDR3nt: TGCGCCAGCAGCGGGACAGGGTGGACTAATGAAAAACTGTTTTTT
v_gene: TRBV5-1
d_gene: TRBD1
abundance: .
j_gene: TRBJ1-4

CDR3aa: CATSLRSYGYTF
CDR3nt: TGTGCCACCAGCTTGCGGAGCTATGGCTACACCTTC
v_gene: TRBV15
d_gene: .
abundance: .
j_gene: TRBJ1-2

CDR3aa: CATSRGSSYEQYF
CDR3nt: TGTGCCACCAGCAGAGGTAGCTCCTACGAGCAGTACTTC
v_gene: TRBV15
d_gene: .
abundance: .
j_gene: TRBJ2-7

CDR3aa: CASSLSGADTQYF
CDR3nt: TGTGCCAGCAGTCTCAGCGGGGCAGATACGCAGTATTTT
v_gene: TRBV12-3/TRBV12-4
d_gene: TRBD2
abundance: .
j_gene: TRBJ2-3

CDR3aa: CASSGRRYTF
CDR3nt: TGTGCCAGCAGCGGGAGGCGCTACACCTTC
v_gene: TRBV6-2/TRBV6-3
d_gene: .
abundance: .
j_gene: TRBJ1-2

CDR3aa: CASRLRGHAYGYTF
CDR3nt: TGTGCAAGTCGCTTACGGGGACACGCCTATGGCTACACCTTC
v_gene: TRBV12-2
d_gene: .
abundance: few
j_gene: TRBJ1-2

CDR3aa: CASSSLANEQYF
CDR3nt: TGTGCCAGCAGCTCCCTAGCGAACGAGCAGTACTTC
v_gene: TRBV7-9
d_gene: .
abundance: .
j_gene: TRBJ2-7

CDR3aa: CASSLGQGDNSPLHF
CDR3nt: TGCGCCAGCAGCTTGGGGCAGGGAGATAATTCACCCCTCCACTTT
v_gene: TRBV5-1
d_gene: .
abundance: .
j_gene: TRBJ1-6

CDR3aa: CASRNRGFSTDTQYF
CDR3nt: TGTGCCAGTAGAAACAGGGGTTTTAGCACAGATACGCAGTATTTT
v_gene: TRBV19
d_gene: TRBD1
abundance: .
j_gene: TRBJ2-3

CDR3aa: CASRPLGQKNEKLFF
CDR3nt: TGTGCCAGTAGACCATTAGGACAGAAGAATGAAAAACTGTTTTTT
v_gene: TRBV19
d_gene: .
abundance: .
j_gene: TRBJ1-4

CDR3aa: CASSYYRRGNQPQHF
CDR3nt: TGTGCCAGCAGTTACTATCGCAGGGGCAATCAGCCCCAGCATTTT
v_gene: TRBV6-2/TRBV6-3
d_gene: .
abundance: .
j_gene: TRBJ1-5

CDR3aa: CASGTGGGKTQYF
CDR3nt: TGTGCCAGCGGGACTGGCGGGGGAAAGACCCAGTACTTC
v_gene: TRBV7-9
d_gene: TRBD2
abundance: .
j_gene: TRBJ2-5